Below are 24 T cell receptor beta chains sequenced from a single sample in a study of cytomegalovirus exposure and HLA in healthy donors listed by TCRdb under 2017. Libraries were constructed by the immunoSEQ multiplex PCR assay. The multiplex PCR relied on a mix of 60 forward primers for TCR Vbeta segments and 13 reverse primers for TCR Jbeta segments. TCRdb limited this immuneACCESS table to in-frame rearrangements with V and J called. A share of clones is missing; checked studies link under half to unresolved V genes, and the rest is unexplained. Recorded for this sample are tens of thousands of clones; 85% to 90% of them occurred a single time. About an eighth of the sample comes from the top ten. Input material: PBMCs. Receptors originate from a woman under 40 in good health and CMV-seropositive.

The gene calls are TRBV10-3 and TRBJ1-4; the match to TRBD1 covers 8 bases. CDR1 is ENHRY and CDR2 is SYGVKD in the germline V gene. The V segment lost 5 bases and the J segment 7 bases; nucleotides outside the gene matches: 9. The CDR3 is 15 residues long. The CDR3 DNA is TGTGCCATCAGTAGTGGACAGGGAATATCTGAAAAACTGTTTTTT. Protein: CAISSGQGISEKLFF.

The sample holds a few counts of this clone. J is TRBJ2-7 and V is TRBV4-1; D ambiguous. This CDR3 is built from 14 residues. The germline CDR1 and CDR2 sequences are MGHRA and YSYEKL. Trimming removed 0 bases from V and 1 base from J, with 7 bases in between. The CDR3 nucleotides are TGCGCCAGCAGCCAAGATTGGGCTTCCTACGAGCAGTACTTC. It translates to CASSQDWASYEQYF.

Comment on this clone: Additional DNA sequences in this sample encode the identical CDR3. The CDR3 DNA is TGTGCCAGCACCCGCTTTTCTCTAGCGGCGCCCTACGAGCAGTACTTC. Translated, it gives CASTRFSLAAPYEQYF. The V gene is TRBV27, the J gene TRBJ2-5, with 7 bases that match TRBD2. The DNA end is a closer match to TRBJ2-7, so the J assignment may be wrong. The CDR3 consists of 16 residues. CDR1 and CDR2 (germline): MNHEY, SMNVEV (reference sequence).

The J gene is TRBJ2-1, the V gene TRBV6-1; 7 nucleotides align to TRBD2. After removal of 0 bases from V and 7 bases from J, the junction contained 3 bases not matched to a gene. The CDR3 has 14 residues. CDR1 and CDR2 from the germline V gene are MNHNS and SASEGT. The CDR3 sequence is CASSEAGDYNEQFF. CDR3 DNA sequence: TGTGCCAGCAGTGAAGCGGGGGACTATAATGAGCAGTTCTTC.

This rearrangement joins TRBV5-1 to TRBJ2-1; 12 bases are shared with TRBD2. The ends lost 2 bases at V and 9 bases at J; junction bases unmatched: 6. This CDR3 contains 15 residues. The germline CDR1 and CDR2 sequences are SGHRS and YFSETQ. CDR3 amino acids: CASSLGLAGSGEQFF. In DNA, the CDR3 is TGCGCCAGCAGCTTAGGACTAGCGGGAAGCGGTGAGCAGTTCTTC.

The J gene is TRBJ2-7, the V gene TRBV18, with 9 bases identical to TRBD2. CDR1 KGHSH and CDR2 LQKENI come from the germline V gene. The CDR3 spans 15 residues. V was pared by 6 bases and J by 7 bases, with 13 bases of the junction left unmatched. Here the CDR3 DNA reads TGTGCCAGCTCGCACACCGGGACTAGCCTTAGGGAGCAGTACTTC. Translating gives CASSHTGTSLREQYF.

V usage is TRBV18 and J usage is TRBJ1-5; 8 bases map to TRBD1. The CDR3 has 15 amino acids. With V trimmed by 3 bases and J by 5 bases, 6 bases remained unmatched. Germline lookup yields CDR1 KGHSH and CDR2 LQKENI. The DNA of the CDR3 is TGTGCCAGCTCACCGGGACAGGCTCCTTATCAGCCCCAGCATTTT. It encodes CASSPGQAPYQPQHF.

The chain has TRBV6-1 and TRBJ2-7; D is possibly TRBD1 (5 bases). The germline V and J ends were trimmed by 3 bases and 3 bases, with 15 bases remaining between them. Germline V gene lookup returns CDR1 MNHNS and CDR2 SASEGT. The CDR3 totals 15 residues. The CDR3 DNA follows: TGTGCCAGCAGTGAGGGCAGGGCTTTTCTCTACGAGCAGTACTTC. As protein: CASSEGRAFLYEQYF.

The chain has TRBV6-6 and TRBJ2-5, with TRBD2 matching over 7 bases. The trim removed 2 bases at V and 5 bases at J, leaving 2 bases unmatched. The CDR3 totals 13 residues. Germline CDR1 reads MNHNY; CDR2 reads SVGAGI (reference sequence). The chain's CDR3 is CASSYIGRETQYF. The CDR3 DNA follows: TGTGCCAGCAGTTACATCGGGAGGGAGACCCAGTACTTC.

The genes are TRBV5-1 and TRBJ2-1; 7 bases fit TRBD2. Germline CDR1 is SGHRS and CDR2 is YFSETQ. This CDR3 contains 17 residues. Trimming cost V 0 bases and J 6 bases; bases outside gene matches: 12. The CDR3 DNA sequence: TGCGCCAGCAGCTTGGGACTAGGGAGGGCCGTTCTCAATGAGCAGTTCTTC. This codes for CASSLGLGRAVLNEQFF. The whole variable domain, remainder taken from reference TRBV5-1 and TRBJ2-1, is KAGVTQTPRYLIKTRGQQVTLSCSPISGHRSVSWYQQTPGQGLQFLFEYFSETQRNKGNFPGRFSGRQFSNSRSEMNVSTLELGDSALYLCASSLGLGRAVLNEQFFGPGTRLTVL.

The chain links TRBV2 to TRBJ2-3; 8 bases align to TRBD2. Trimming cost V 3 bases and J 2 bases; bases outside gene matches: 16. The CDR3 covers 19 residues. From germline, CDR1 is SNHLY and CDR2 FYNNEI. CDR3 region: CASSERLAGSSRHTDTQYF. The CDR3 DNA is TGTGCCAGCAGTGAGAGGCTAGCGGGCTCCTCCCGGCACACAGATACGCAGTATTTT.

This chain joins TRBV14 and TRBJ2-5; D perhaps matches TRBD1 (5 bases). The J call may be in error: the DNA end matches TRBJ2-7 better. Per the germline V gene, CDR1 is SGHDN and CDR2 is FVKESK. The length of the CDR3 is 16 residues. This CDR3 reads CASSQGRGLLSYEQYF. The CDR3 region has the DNA TGTGCCAGCAGCCAAGGAAGGGGCCTTCTTTCCTACGAGCAGTACTTC.

The chain joins TRBV7-6 to TRBJ2-1, with 8 bases identical to TRBD2. This CDR3 contains 18 residues. V shed 5 bases and J 7 bases; nucleotides not matched to a gene: 19. Per the germline V gene, CDR1 is SGHVS and CDR2 is FNYEAQ. The CDR3 sequence is CASSPLEGTRGLRNEQFF. The CDR3 DNA reads TGTGCCAGCAGCCCGTTAGAGGGGACTAGAGGCTTGCGAAATGAGCAGTTCTTC.

This sequence joins TRBV7-8 and TRBJ2-2; TRBD1 matches at 8 bases. V lost 5 bases to trimming and J lost 6 bases; unmatched junction nucleotides: 8. Germline CDR1 is SGHVS and CDR2 is FQNEAQ. The length of the CDR3 is 15 residues. The CDR3 DNA follows: TGTGCCAGCAGCCTCACGACAGGGGACGCCGGGGAGCTGTTTTTT. Encoded protein: CASSLTTGDAGELFF.

This sequence joins TRBV10-3 and TRBJ2-3; the D gene is possibly TRBD2 (5 bases). V shed 10 bases and J shed 4 bases, with 12 bases lying between them. CDR1 and CDR2 (germline): ENHRY, SYGVKD. The CDR3 has 12 amino acids. The CDR3 spells CATTSSADTQYF. The CDR3 coding sequence is TGTGCCACCACTAGTAGCGCAGATACGCAGTATTTT.

The V call is TRBV19, the J call TRBJ2-1; D might be TRBD1 (5 bases). Trimming shortened V by 5 bases and J by 4 bases, and 9 bases separated the two germline ends. CDR3 length: 13 amino acids. Germline assignment: CDR1 LNHDA and CDR2 SQIVND (reference sequence). The CDR3 is CASSSPGYNEQFF. DNA for the CDR3: TGTGCCAGTAGTTCCCCAGGGTACAATGAGCAGTTCTTC.

The chain is built from TRBV27 and TRBJ2-1, with a possible D match to TRBD2 (5 bases). The ends were cut back, 4 bases at V and 3 bases at J, with 10 bases in the middle. CDR3 length: 14 amino acids. The germline CDR1 and CDR2 sequences are MNHEY and SMNVEV (reference sequence). In DNA form, the CDR3 reads TGTGCCAGCAGTTCCCTGGACTTCTACAATGAGCAGTTCTTC. This encodes CASSSLDFYNEQFF.

The chain carries TRBV11-2 and TRBJ1-1, with D uncertain. Germline V lookup: CDR1 SGHAT, CDR2 FQNNGV. This CDR3 is built from 15 residues. The germline V and J ends were trimmed by 5 bases and 1 base, with 14 bases remaining between them. CDR3 sequence reads: CASSPAGRPNTEAFF. DNA for the CDR3: TGTGCCAGCAGCCCGGCGGGCCGTCCGAACACTGAAGCTTTCTTT. The entire variable domain, with the rest obtained from reference TRBV11-2 and TRBJ1-1, is as follows: EAGVAQSPRYKIIEKRQSVAFWCNPISGHATLYWYQQILGQGPKLLIQFQNNGVVDDSQLPKDRFSAERLKGVDSTLKIQPAKLEDSAVYLCASSPAGRPNTEAFFGQGTRLTVV.

V gene TRBV25-1 combines with J gene TRBJ2-1; D might be TRBD2 (5 bases). The V and J ends lost 5 bases and 3 bases respectively, with 17 bases between them. The germline gives CDR1 MGHDK, CDR2 SYGVNS. This CDR3 is 16 amino acids long. This CDR3 is CASSNRKGEYYNEQFF. Written as DNA, the CDR3 is TGTGCCAGCAGTAACCGCAAGGGAGAGTACTACAATGAGCAGTTCTTC.

The chain joins TRBV9 to TRBJ2-2; TRBD2 matches at 8 bases. The CDR3 has 15 amino acids. With V trimmed by 5 bases and J by 5 bases, 8 bases remained unmatched. Per germline, CDR1 SGDLS and CDR2 YYNGEE. CDR3 coding DNA: TGTGCCAGCAGAGGGGCGGGAGGAAATACCGGGGAGCTGTTTTTT. Its translation: CASRGAGGNTGELFF.

The gene calls are TRBV2 and TRBJ1-1; D is perhaps TRBD1 (6 bases). The CDR3 runs 15 residues. Germline CDR1 SNHLY, CDR2 FYNNEI. Trimming stripped 4 bases from V and 2 bases from J, with 14 bases between. CDR3 bases: TGTGCCAGCAGTGCTGACAGGATACTAAACACTGAAGCTTTCTTT. This sequence encodes CASSADRILNTEAFF.

Only one count was recorded for this clone. The chain links TRBV9 to TRBJ2-1; D is ambiguous. Germline CDR1 is SGDLS and CDR2 is YYNGEE. The CDR3 consists of 15 residues. Trimming shortened V by 6 bases and J by 0 bases, and 13 bases separated the two germline ends. The CDR3 nucleotides read TGTGCCAGCACCCCTTATCCCAGCTCCTACAATGAGCAGTTCTTC. Encoded protein: CASTPYPSSYNEQFF. Full variable domain (rest looked up from reference TRBV9 and TRBJ2-1): DSGVTQTPKHLITATGQRVTLRCSPRSGDLSVYWYQQSLDQGLQFLIQYYNGEERAKGNILERFSAQQFPDLHSELNLSSLELGDSALYFCASTPYPSSYNEQFFGPGTRLTVL.

J is TRBJ2-2 and V is TRBV5-4; 14 bases are shared with TRBD2. Germline V lookup: CDR1 SGHNT, CDR2 YYREEE (reference sequence). J lost 5 bases, V lost 0 bases, and 9 bases had no gene match. The CDR3 totals 19 residues. The CDR3 DNA reads TGTGCCAGCAGCTTGGCCCCGGGACTAGCGGGAGATCGGACCGGGGAGCTGTTTTTT. Translating gives CASSLAPGLAGDRTGELFF.

The chain recombines TRBV5-1 with TRBJ2-7; 7 bases fit TRBD2. Germline CDR1 is SGHRS and CDR2 is YFSETQ. Germline trimming cut 0 bases from V and 4 bases from J; bases unmatched to any gene: 7. The CDR3 spans 15 residues. This CDR3 reads CASSLAASGNYEQYF. Here the CDR3 DNA reads TGCGCCAGCAGCTTGGCCGCTAGCGGAAATTACGAGCAGTACTTC.